The 28 T cell receptor beta chains in this list originate from one sample, sequenced in a study of cytomegalovirus exposure and HLA in healthy donors. The primer mix had 60 Vbeta and 13 Jbeta primers. The repertoire was sequenced with immunoSEQ multiplex PCR; TCRdb's copy has only in-frame clones and lacks some. The data show 110,000 to 150,000 clones, roughly 74% seen once. Material: PBMCs. Receptors originate from a young woman in good health and CMV-seropositive.

The chain couples TRBV7-9 to TRBJ1-3; no reliable D call. The ends were cut back, 2 bases at V and 0 bases at J, with 11 bases in the middle. This CDR3 is 16 amino acids long. CDR1 is SEHNR, CDR2 FQNEAQ, per germline (reference sequence). CDR3 coding DNA: TGTGCCAGCAGCTTAAAACACGTCTCCTCTGGAAACACCATATATTTT. This encodes CASSLKHVSSGNTIYF.

The chain uses TRBV5-1 and TRBJ1-1; D unclear. The germline CDR1 and CDR2 sequences are SGHRS and YFSETQ. The V end was cut by 1 base, the J end by 6 bases, with 10 bases between. The CDR3 has 13 residues. DNA of the CDR3: TGCGCCAGCAGCTTGAAAGGTGGAGCTGAAGCTTTCTTT. Its protein product is CASSLKGGAEAFF.

V and J are TRBV6-1 and TRBJ1-5; D is undetermined. CDR3 size: 15 residues. Germline-derived CDR1 and CDR2 are MNHNS and SASEGT. Trimming left V 6 bases short and J 6 bases short, with 18 bases between. The CDR3 bases are TGTGCCAGCAGAGGCACGGGGATTCAAAGTCAGCCCCAGCATTTT. Translated: CASRGTGIQSQPQHF.

The chain links TRBV29-1 to TRBJ2-6; the D gene is possibly TRBD1 (7 bases). There are 17 residues in the CDR3. The V and J ends lost 5 bases and 0 bases respectively, with 17 bases between them. Germline values: CDR1 SQVTM, CDR2 ANQGSEA. In DNA, the CDR3 is TGCAGCGTTCCCCTGACAGGGCGGGGCTCTGGGGCCAACGTCCTGACTTTC. It codes for CSVPLTGRGSGANVLTF.

The chain employs TRBV30 and TRBJ1-2; 7 bases line up with TRBD1. The J segment lost 8 bases and the V segment lost 5 bases, leaving 8 bases of the junction unmatched. Germline V CDR1 and CDR2: GTSNPN, SVGIG (reference sequence). The CDR3 has 12 residues. The CDR3 is CAWRTGAGGYTF. The CDR3 bases are TGTGCCTGGCGGACAGGCGCTGGGGGCTACACCTTC.

This chain links TRBV19 with TRBJ1-1; 8 positions match TRBD1. Germline CDR1 reads LNHDA; CDR2 reads SQIVND (reference sequence). The CDR3 contains 19 residues. V shed 0 bases, J shed 5 bases, and the junction held 17 bases outside the gene matches. The CDR3 sequence is CASSIDLGTGSRRVTEAFF. In DNA, the CDR3 is TGTGCCAGTAGTATAGATTTGGGGACAGGTTCCCGTCGGGTAACTGAAGCTTTCTTT.

The chain employs TRBV7-9 and TRBJ2-3; 7 nucleotides match TRBD1. Trimming cost V 6 bases and J 7 bases; bases outside gene matches: 7. Germline V gene sequence: CDR1 SEHNR, CDR2 FQNEAQ (reference sequence). The CDR3 is 13 residues long. CDR3 region: CASRATGEHTQYF. The CDR3 bases are TGTGCCAGCAGAGCCACAGGGGAACATACGCAGTATTTT.

The rearrangement joins TRBV27 to TRBJ2-2, with a weak D call TRBD1 (5 bases). This CDR3 contains 14 residues. V dropped 10 bases and J dropped 0 bases, with 12 bases sitting between them. Germline V CDR1 and CDR2: MNHEY, SMNVEV (reference sequence). The CDR3 here is CATRTFTNTGELFF. CDR3 in DNA: TGTGCCACCAGGACATTCACGAACACCGGGGAGCTGTTTTTT.

V gene TRBV6-5 combines with J gene TRBJ2-3; perhaps TRBD2 as D (5 bases). The CDR3 loop spans 15 amino acids. V lost 0 bases and J lost 0, with 7 bases in between. Germline V gene sequence: CDR1 MNHEY, CDR2 SVGAGI. In nucleotides, the CDR3 is TGTGCCAGCAGTTACTCGGAGGCTAGCACAGATACGCAGTATTTT. Translation: CASSYSEASTDTQYF.

The J gene is TRBJ1-2, the V gene TRBV4-3; D not resolved. The CDR3 length is 16 residues. V lost 0 bases and J 4 bases, leaving 15 bases between the germline ends. Germline CDR1 reads LGHNA; CDR2 reads YSLEER. DNA of the CDR3: TGCGCCAGCAGCCAAGAAAGAAGGAAGCTAGTCTATGGCTACACCTTC. Translation: CASSQERRKLVYGYTF.

V usage is TRBV7-8 and J usage is TRBJ2-3, with D possibly matching TRBD1 (5 bases). V was cut by 5 bases and J by 3 bases, with 15 bases left in between. Germline V CDR1 and CDR2: SGHVS, FQNEAQ. The CDR3 is made up of 15 amino acids. CDR3 bases: TGTGCCAGCAGCCTTCCAGGGCAGATAACAGATACGCAGTATTTT. Translated: CASSLPGQITDTQYF.

Only a few counts were recorded for this clone. The chain employs TRBV19 and TRBJ1-2, with no clear D. Trimming stripped 5 bases from V and 5 bases from J, with 18 bases between. There are 15 residues in the CDR3. Germline CDR1 is LNHDA and CDR2 is SQIVND (reference sequence). For the CDR3, the DNA is TGTGCCAGTAGTTCCCCCGGCGGCGTGTCTTATGGCTACACCTTC. Amino acid sequence: CASSSPGGVSYGYTF.

This chain connects TRBV5-4 to TRBJ1-1; TRBD1 matches 8 bases. Trimming took 4 bases from V and 1 from J; bases not matched to a gene: 3. This CDR3 is 14 amino acids long. The germline CDR1 and CDR2 sequences are SGHNT and YYREEE (reference sequence). DNA for the CDR3: TGTGCCAGCAGCGTTGGACAGGGGAACACTGAAGCTTTCTTT. It codes for CASSVGQGNTEAFF.

The chain employs TRBV9 and TRBJ1-2; 7 nucleotides match TRBD1. V shed 0 bases and J 0 bases; nucleotides not matched to a gene: 5. CDR1 and CDR2 from the germline V gene are SGDLS and YYNGEE. This CDR3 contains 16 residues. CDR3 in amino acids: CASSVGGTASNYGYTF. The DNA of the CDR3 is TGTGCCAGCAGCGTAGGAGGGACAGCATCTAACTATGGCTACACCTTC.

This clone came up a few times. The rearrangement joins TRBV7-6 to TRBJ2-4, with D tentatively TRBD2 (6 bases). With 2 bases removed from V and 8 bases from J, the gap between germline ends came to 7 bases. CDR1 and CDR2 from the germline V gene are SGHVS and FNYEAQ. This CDR3 is 12 amino acids long. The CDR3 region is CASSLTGDIQYF. CDR3 in DNA: TGTGCCAGCAGCTTAACGGGGGACATTCAGTACTTC.

This clone was recorded only once. The chain links TRBV18 to TRBJ1-3, with D unclear. Deletions cut 2 bases from V and 0 bases from J, with 8 bases between. CDR1 KGHSH and CDR2 LQKENI come from the germline V gene. There are 15 residues in the CDR3. The CDR3 here is CASSPELSSGNTIYF. In nucleotides, the CDR3 is TGTGCCAGCTCACCAGAATTGAGCTCTGGAAACACCATATATTTT.

This clone was counted a single time. The chain uses TRBV6-4 and TRBJ2-6; no reliable D call. Germline V gene sequence: CDR1 MRHNA, CDR2 SNTAGT. CDR3 length: 14 amino acids. Trimming removed 4 bases at V and 0 bases at J, with 4 bases between. CDR3 loop: CASSADSGANVLTF. DNA for the CDR3: TGTGCCAGCAGTGCAGACTCTGGGGCCAACGTCCTGACTTTC.

This clone is a singleton in its sample. The genes are TRBV14 and TRBJ2-1; D is perhaps TRBD2 (7 bases). Per germline, CDR1 SGHDN and CDR2 FVKESK. Trimming removed 4 bases at V and 2 bases at J, with 12 bases between. The length of the CDR3 is 15 residues. CDR3 nucleotides: TGTGCCAGCAGCCGAGGGGGGGGAACCTACAATGAGCAGTTCTTC. This codes for CASSRGGGTYNEQFF.

This chain uses TRBV7-8 with TRBJ2-5; 11 bases agree with TRBD2. From germline, CDR1 is SGHVS and CDR2 FQNEAQ. This CDR3 region has 17 residues. Trimming took 0 bases from V and 6 from J; bases not matched to a gene: 9. The DNA for the CDR3 is TGTGCCAGCAGCTTAGCCCTAACCTGGACTAGCGGGCAGACCCAGTACTTC. This encodes CASSLALTWTSGQTQYF. The entire variable domain, with the rest obtained from reference TRBV7-8 and TRBJ2-5, is as follows: GAGVSQSPRYKVAKRGQDVALRCDPISGHVSLFWYQQALGQGPEFLTYFQNEAQLDKSGLPSDRFFAERPEGSVSTLKIQRTQQEDSAVYLCASSLALTWTSGQTQYFGPGTRLLVL.

This chain uses TRBV7-9 with TRBJ2-3, with 7 bases identical to TRBD1. J was trimmed by 6 bases and V by 5 bases; bases with no gene match: 5. The CDR3 covers 13 residues. CDR1 and CDR2 from the germline V gene are SEHNR and FQNEAQ (reference sequence). The DNA for the CDR3 is TGTGCCAGCAGCGCGGTGACAGGGGATACGCAGTATTTT. Protein product: CASSAVTGDTQYF.

The CDR3 DNA follows: TGTGCCAGCAGTTACCTACAGGGGAATGAAAAACTGTTTTTT. Translating gives CASSYLQGNEKLFF. J is TRBJ1-4 and V is TRBV6-5; 7 nucleotides agree with TRBD1. CDR1 and CDR2 from the germline V gene are MNHEY and SVGAGI. The CDR3 runs 14 residues. With 2 bases clipped from V and 5 bases from J, the junction kept 2 bases outside the gene matches.

The chain links TRBV5-1 to TRBJ2-7; no firm D call. The germline gives CDR1 SGHRS, CDR2 YFSETQ. The CDR3 has 15 residues. Trimming shortened V by 5 bases and J by 0 bases, and 15 bases separated the two germline ends. CDR3: CASRPSPLSSYEQYF. The CDR3 DNA sequence: TGCGCCAGCAGACCATCACCCCTGAGCTCCTACGAGCAGTACTTC.

The chain recombines TRBV27 with TRBJ1-1, with 8 bases lining up with TRBD1. V dropped 6 bases and J dropped 1; count of bases not matched to a gene: 7. Germline V gives CDR1 MNHEY, CDR2 SMNVEV (reference sequence). The length of the CDR3 is 15 residues. DNA of the CDR3: TGTGCCAGCAGGACAGCCGGGACAGGGAACACTGAAGCTTTCTTT. It is translated as CASRTAGTGNTEAFF.

The chain has TRBV30 and TRBJ2-5; D may be TRBD1 (6 bases). In germline, CDR1 is GTSNPN, CDR2 SVGIG (reference sequence). This CDR3 region has 15 residues. The germline V and J ends were trimmed by 0 bases and 6 bases, with 17 bases remaining between them. CDR3 sequence: CAWSVQGTSLKTQYF. CDR3 bases: TGTGCCTGGAGTGTCCAGGGGACATCGTTGAAGACCCAGTACTTC.

The CDR3 DNA follows: TGTGCCAGCAGCTCGGACAGGGGTGAGACCCAGTACTTC. This codes for CASSSDRGETQYF. V usage is TRBV11-2 and J usage is TRBJ2-5; 9 bases map to TRBD1. Per germline, CDR1 SGHAT and CDR2 FQNNGV. This CDR3 has 13 residues. V was clipped by 4 bases and J by 5 bases; unmatched bases: 2.

The V gene is TRBV27, the J gene TRBJ2-2; no reliable D call. V was shortened by 3 bases and J by 4 bases, with 6 bases between the two germline ends. Germline CDR1 is MNHEY and CDR2 is SMNVEV (reference sequence). The CDR3 has 13 residues. The CDR3 bases are TGTGCCAGCAGTTTCGCGTTCACCGGGGAGCTGTTTTTT. Amino acid sequence: CASSFAFTGELFF.

The rearrangement uses TRBV19 and TRBJ2-7; 10 bases match TRBD1. CDR1 is LNHDA, CDR2 SQIVND, per germline (reference sequence). The CDR3 totals 14 residues. The V segment lost 1 base and the J segment 7 bases; nucleotides outside the gene matches: 4. The CDR3 loop reads CASSIAGTGEEQYF. In DNA form, the CDR3 reads TGTGCCAGTAGTATAGCCGGGACAGGGGAAGAGCAGTACTTC.

This clone was seen only a few times. The chain has TRBV6-1 and TRBJ1-1; no firm D call. V was shortened by 3 bases and J by 0 bases, with 14 bases between the two germline ends. The length of the CDR3 is 16 residues. CDR1 is MNHNS and CDR2 is SASEGT in the germline V gene. This chain's CDR3 is CASSDLGSGLNTEAFF. Written as DNA, the CDR3 is TGTGCCAGCAGTGATCTAGGGTCGGGATTGAACACTGAAGCTTTCTTT.